This TCR beta chain was obtained from a study of blood T cell repertoires in COVID-19. Study-wide background: Samples came from the United States, Italy and Spain, spanning acute and convalescent COVID-19. T cells, B-cell-depleted T cells, or PBMCs provided the cDNA or gDNA that served as material.

This CDR3 spans 17 amino acids. V lost 2 bases and J lost 6; bases outside the gene matches: 6. Per the germline V gene, CDR1 is MNHEY and CDR2 is SMNVEV (reference sequence). Methods used by the authors: Reference gene primer amplification yielded estimated nucleated cell counts. Sequencing was performed with immunoSEQ multiplex PCR; in TCRdb, only in-frame clones are kept and a portion is missing. For V, J and clone size, that table is used; D and trimming come from the DNA. The profile shows around 350,000 clones, approximately 86% of them singletons. Input material: peripheral blood. The gene calls are TRBV27 and TRBJ2-2; 13 nucleotides match TRBD2. The receptor was isolated from a human donor in a cohort sampled during active COVID-19. The CDR3 region has the DNA TGTGCCAGCAGTTTACGGACTAGCGGGAGAGTTGCCGGGGAGCTGTTTTTT. It yields the protein CASSLRTSGRVAGELFF.